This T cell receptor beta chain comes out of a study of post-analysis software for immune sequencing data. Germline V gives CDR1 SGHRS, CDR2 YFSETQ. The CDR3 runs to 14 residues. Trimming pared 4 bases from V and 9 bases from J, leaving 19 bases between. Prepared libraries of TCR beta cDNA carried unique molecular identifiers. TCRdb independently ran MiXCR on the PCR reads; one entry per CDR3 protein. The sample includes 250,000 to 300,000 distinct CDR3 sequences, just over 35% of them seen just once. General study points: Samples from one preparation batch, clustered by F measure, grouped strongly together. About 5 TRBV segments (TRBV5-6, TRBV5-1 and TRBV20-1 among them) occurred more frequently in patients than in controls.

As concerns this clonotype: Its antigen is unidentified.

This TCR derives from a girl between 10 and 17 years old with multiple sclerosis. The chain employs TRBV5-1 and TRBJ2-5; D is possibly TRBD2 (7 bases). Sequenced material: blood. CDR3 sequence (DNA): TGCGCCAGCAGCGATGAACAGGGAGGGGACGCCCAGTACTTC. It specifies CASSDEQGGDAQYF.